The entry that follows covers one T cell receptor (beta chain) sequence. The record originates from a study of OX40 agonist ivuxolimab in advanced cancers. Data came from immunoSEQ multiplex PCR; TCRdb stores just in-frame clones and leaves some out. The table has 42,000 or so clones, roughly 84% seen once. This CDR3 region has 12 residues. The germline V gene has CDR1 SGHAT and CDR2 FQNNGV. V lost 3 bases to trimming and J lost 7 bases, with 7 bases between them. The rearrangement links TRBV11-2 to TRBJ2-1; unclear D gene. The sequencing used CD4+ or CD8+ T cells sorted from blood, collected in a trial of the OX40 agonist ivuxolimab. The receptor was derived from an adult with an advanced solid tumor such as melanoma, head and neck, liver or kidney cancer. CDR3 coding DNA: TGTGCCAGCAGCTTCACAGCAAATGAGCAGTTCTTC. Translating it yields CASSFTANEQFF.